The following is a T cell receptor (beta chain) sequence with its context. Its antigen is unidentified. This record comes from a study of T cell responses to AZD1222 COVID-19 vaccine. Regarding the study as a whole: At baseline, seropositivity was found in only a handful of AZD1222 recipients. Every sample of the repertoires postdated the peak T cell response. Clonal diversity may have been underestimated in mostly white British donors.

The data were produced by immunoSEQ multiplex PCR, yet TCRdb's version contains in-frame clones alone and is incomplete. The sample gives around 160,000 clones, approximately 78% of which show up once; less than 5% is in the top ten. CDR3 length: 16 amino acids. CDR1 and CDR2 from the germline V gene are SGHVS and FQNEAQ. Trimming removed 4 bases from V and 2 bases from J; junction bases left unmatched: 8. This chain joins TRBV7-8 and TRBJ1-5; 7 nucleotides agree with TRBD1. Sample: peripheral blood, taken on day 0 of MenACWY control vaccination. The sequence came from an adult in good health. The CDR3 nucleotides read TGTGCCAGCAGCTCCGGACAGGTGTGGGGCAATCAGCCCCAGCATTTT. Translated, it gives CASSSGQVWGNQPQHF.